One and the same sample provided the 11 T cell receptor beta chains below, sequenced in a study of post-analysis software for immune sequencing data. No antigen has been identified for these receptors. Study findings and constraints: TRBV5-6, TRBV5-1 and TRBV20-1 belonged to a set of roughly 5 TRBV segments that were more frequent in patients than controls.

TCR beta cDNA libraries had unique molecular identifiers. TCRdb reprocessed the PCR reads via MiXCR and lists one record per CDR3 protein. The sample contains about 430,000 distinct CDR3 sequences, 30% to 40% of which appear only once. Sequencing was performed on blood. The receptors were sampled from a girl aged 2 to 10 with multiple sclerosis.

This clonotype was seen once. The CDR3 nucleotides read TGTGCCACCAGCACCGGGGTCACTGAAGCTTTCTTT. Protein: CATSTGVTEAFF. This chain connects TRBV15 to TRBJ1-1; D call uncertain. Trimming left V 4 bases short and J 4 bases short, with 7 bases between. This CDR3 region has 12 residues. CDR1 and CDR2 (germline): LNHNV, YYDKDF (reference sequence).

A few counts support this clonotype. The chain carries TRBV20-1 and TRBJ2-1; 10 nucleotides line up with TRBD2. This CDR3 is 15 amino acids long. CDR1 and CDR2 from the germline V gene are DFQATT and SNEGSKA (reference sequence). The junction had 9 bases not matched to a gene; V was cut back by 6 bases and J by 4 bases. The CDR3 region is CSAEPGLADYNEQFF. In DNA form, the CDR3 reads TGCAGTGCCGAGCCCGGACTAGCGGATTACAATGAGCAGTTCTTC.

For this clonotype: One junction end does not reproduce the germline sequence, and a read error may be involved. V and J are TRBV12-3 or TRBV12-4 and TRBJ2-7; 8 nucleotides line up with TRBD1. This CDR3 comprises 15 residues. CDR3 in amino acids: CASRPTGAYSYEHYF. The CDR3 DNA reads TGTGCCAGCAGACCGACAGGGGCCTACTCCTACGAGCATTACTTC.

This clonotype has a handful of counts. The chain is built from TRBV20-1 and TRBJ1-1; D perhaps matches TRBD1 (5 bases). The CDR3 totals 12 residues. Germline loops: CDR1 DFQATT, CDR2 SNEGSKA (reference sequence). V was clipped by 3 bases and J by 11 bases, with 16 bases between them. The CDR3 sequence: CSARLLAGRAFF. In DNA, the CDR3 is TGCAGTGCTAGGTTGTTGGCAGGGAGGGCTTTCTTT.

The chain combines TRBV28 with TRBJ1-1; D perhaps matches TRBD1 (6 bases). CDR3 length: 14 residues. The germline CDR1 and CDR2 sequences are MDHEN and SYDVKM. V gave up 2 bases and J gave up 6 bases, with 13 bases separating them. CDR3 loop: CASSLGQGKAEAFF. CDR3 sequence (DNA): TGTGCCAGCAGTTTAGGCCAGGGGAAGGCTGAAGCTTTCTTT.

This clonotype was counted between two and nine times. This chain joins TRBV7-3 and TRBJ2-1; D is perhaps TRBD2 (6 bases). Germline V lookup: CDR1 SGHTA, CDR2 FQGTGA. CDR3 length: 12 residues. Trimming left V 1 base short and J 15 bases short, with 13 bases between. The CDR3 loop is CASSLIGAGPFF. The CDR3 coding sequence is TGTGCCAGCAGCTTAATAGGGGCGGGACCGTTCTTC.

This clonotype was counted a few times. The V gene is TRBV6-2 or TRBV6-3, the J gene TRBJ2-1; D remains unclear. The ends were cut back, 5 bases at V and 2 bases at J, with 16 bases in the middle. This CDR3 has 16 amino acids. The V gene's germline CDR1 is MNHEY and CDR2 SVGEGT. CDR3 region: CASSDEVLRPYNEQFF. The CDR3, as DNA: TGTGCCAGCAGTGACGAAGTACTAAGGCCCTACAATGAGCAGTTCTTC.

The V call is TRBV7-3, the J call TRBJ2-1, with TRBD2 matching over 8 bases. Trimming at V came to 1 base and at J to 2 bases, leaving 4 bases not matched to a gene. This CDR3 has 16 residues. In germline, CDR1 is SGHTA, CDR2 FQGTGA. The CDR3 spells CASSLIPAGAYNEQFF. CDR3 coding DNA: TGTGCCAGCAGCTTAATACCAGCGGGGGCCTACAATGAGCAGTTCTTC.

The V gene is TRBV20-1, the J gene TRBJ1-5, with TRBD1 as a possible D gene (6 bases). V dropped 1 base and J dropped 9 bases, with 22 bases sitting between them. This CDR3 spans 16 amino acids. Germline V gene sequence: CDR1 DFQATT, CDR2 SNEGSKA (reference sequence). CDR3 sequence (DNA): TGCAGTGCTAGAGCCCGGGGACAAGGTGAATTAGCGCCCCAGCATTTT. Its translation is CSARARGQGELAPQHF.

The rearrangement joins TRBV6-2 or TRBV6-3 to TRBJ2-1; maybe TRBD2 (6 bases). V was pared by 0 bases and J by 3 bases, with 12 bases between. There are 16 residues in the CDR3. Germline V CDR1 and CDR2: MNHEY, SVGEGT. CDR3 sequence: CASSYSRRGDYNEQFF. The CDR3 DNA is TGTGCCAGCAGTTACTCGAGGCGGGGTGACTACAATGAGCAGTTCTTC.

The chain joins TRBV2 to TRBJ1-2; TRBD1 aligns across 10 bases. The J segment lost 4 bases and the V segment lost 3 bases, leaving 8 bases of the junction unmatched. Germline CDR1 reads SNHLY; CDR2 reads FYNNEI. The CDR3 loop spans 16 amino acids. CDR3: CASSDSWDRGLYGYTF. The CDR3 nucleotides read TGTGCCAGCAGTGATTCGTGGGACAGGGGCCTCTATGGCTACACCTTC.